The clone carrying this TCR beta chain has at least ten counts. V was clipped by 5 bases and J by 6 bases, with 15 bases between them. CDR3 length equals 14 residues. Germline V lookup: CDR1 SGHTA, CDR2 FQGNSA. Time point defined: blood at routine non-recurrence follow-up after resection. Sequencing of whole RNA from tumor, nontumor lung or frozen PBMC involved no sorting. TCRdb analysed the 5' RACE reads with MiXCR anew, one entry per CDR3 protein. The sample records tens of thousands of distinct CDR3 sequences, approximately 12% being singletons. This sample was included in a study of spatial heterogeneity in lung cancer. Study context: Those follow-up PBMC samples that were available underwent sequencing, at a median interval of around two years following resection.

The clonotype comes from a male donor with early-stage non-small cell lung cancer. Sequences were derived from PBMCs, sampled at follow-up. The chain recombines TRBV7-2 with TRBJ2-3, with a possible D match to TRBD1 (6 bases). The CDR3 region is CASSPAQGQDTQYF. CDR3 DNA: TGTGCCAGCAGCCCCGCGCAGGGGCAGGATACGCAGTATTTT.